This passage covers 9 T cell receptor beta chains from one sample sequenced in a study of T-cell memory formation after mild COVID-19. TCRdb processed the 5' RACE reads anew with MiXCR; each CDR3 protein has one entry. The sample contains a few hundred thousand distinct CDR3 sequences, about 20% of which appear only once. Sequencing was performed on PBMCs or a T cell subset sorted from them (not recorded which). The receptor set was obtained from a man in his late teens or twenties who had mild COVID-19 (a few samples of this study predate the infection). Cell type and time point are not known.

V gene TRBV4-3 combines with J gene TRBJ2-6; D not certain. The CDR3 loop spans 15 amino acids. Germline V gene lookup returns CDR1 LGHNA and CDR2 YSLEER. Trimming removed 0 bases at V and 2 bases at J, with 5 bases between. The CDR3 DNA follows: TGCGCCAGCAGCCAAGATCTAGCTGGGGCCAACGTCCTGACTTTC. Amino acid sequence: CASSQDLAGANVLTF.

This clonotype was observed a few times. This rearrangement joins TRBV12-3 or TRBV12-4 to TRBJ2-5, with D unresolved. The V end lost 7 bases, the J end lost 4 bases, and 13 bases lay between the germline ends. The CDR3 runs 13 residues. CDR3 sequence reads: CASNSQGRETQYF. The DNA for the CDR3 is TGTGCCAGCAACTCCCAAGGACGAGAGACCCAGTACTTC.

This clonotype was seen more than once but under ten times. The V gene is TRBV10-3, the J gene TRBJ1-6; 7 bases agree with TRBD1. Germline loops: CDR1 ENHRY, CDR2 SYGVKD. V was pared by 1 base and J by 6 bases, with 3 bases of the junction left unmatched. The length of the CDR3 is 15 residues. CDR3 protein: CAISEFGQVNSPLHF. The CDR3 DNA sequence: TGTGCCATCAGTGAGTTCGGACAGGTTAATTCACCCCTCCACTTT.

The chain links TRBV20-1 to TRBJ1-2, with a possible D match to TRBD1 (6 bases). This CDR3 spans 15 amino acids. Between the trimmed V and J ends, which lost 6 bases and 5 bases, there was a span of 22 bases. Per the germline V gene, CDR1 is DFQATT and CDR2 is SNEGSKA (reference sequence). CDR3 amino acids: CSAVGRGPTTYGYTF. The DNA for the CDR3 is TGCAGTGCCGTGGGCAGGGGCCCTACGACTTATGGCTACACCTTC.

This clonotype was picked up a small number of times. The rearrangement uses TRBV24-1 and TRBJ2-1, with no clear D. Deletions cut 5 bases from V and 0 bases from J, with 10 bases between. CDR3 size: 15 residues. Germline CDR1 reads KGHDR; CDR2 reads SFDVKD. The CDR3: CATSGGRSSYNEQFF. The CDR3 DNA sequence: TGTGCCACCAGTGGCGGCAGGAGCTCCTACAATGAGCAGTTCTTC.

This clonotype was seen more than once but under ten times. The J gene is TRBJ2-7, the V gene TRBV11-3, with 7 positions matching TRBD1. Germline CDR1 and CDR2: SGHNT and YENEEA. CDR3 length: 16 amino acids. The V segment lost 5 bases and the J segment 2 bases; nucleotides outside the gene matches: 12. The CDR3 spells CASSPATGPETYEQYV. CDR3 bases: TGTGCCAGCAGCCCAGCGACAGGGCCCGAGACCTACGAGCAGTACGTC.

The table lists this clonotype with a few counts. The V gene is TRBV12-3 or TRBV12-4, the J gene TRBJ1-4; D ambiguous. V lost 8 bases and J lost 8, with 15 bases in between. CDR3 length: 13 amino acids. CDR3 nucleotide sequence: TGTGCCAGCTCCGGAAAGCGGCGGGAAAAACTGTTTTTT. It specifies CASSGKRREKLFF.

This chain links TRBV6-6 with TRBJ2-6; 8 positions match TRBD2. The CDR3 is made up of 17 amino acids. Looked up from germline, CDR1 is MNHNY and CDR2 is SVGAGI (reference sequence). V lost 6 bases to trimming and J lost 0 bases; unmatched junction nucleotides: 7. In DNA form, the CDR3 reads TGTGCCAGCAGCCCCTCGGGGGGGGCCTCTGGGGCCAACGTCCTGACTTTC. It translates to CASSPSGGASGANVLTF.

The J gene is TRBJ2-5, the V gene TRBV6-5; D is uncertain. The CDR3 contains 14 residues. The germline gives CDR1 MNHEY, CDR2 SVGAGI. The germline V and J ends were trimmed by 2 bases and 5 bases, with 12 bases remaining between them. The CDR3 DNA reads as TGTGCCAGCAGTTACGGGAAGGCTCGGGAGACCCAGTACTTC. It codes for CASSYGKARETQYF.